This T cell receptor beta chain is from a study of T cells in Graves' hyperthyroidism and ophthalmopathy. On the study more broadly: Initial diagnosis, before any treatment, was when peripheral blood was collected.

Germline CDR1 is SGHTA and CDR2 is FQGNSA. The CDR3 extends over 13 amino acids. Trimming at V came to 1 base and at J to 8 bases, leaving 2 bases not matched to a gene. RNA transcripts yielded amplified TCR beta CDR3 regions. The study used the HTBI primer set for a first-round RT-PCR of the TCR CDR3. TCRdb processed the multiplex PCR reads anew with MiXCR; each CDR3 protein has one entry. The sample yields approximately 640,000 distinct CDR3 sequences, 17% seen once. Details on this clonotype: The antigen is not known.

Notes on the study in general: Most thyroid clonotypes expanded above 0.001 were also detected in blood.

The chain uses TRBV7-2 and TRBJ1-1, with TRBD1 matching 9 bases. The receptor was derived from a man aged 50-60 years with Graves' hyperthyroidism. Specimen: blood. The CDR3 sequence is CASSLVTGGEAFF. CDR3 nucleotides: TGTGCCAGCAGCTTAGTGACAGGGGGAGAAGCTTTCTTT.